The clone carrying this T cell receptor beta chain was counted between two and nine times. What it binds is not known. This sample was taken from a study of metastatic and nonmetastatic thyroid tumors. Study details: Repertoire comparisons spanned blood and tumor or nodule tissue from malignant and benign thyroid patients. Regarding the study as a whole: Across blood and tumor, TCR beta diversity in malignant thyroid tumors was reportedly significantly higher than in benign nodules.

Trimming removed 1 base at V and 5 bases at J, with 10 bases between. Germline V CDR1 and CDR2: SGHVT, SQSDAQ. The CDR3 spans 14 residues. Source study methods: Differences in CDR3 between clinicopathological groups were drawn on to build a classifier intended to discriminate distant-metastatic papillary thyroid cancer patients. TCRdb re-called the PCR reads through MiXCR. TCRdb's processing, not the authors' own work, is the source of the V and J calls. The table includes 30,000 to 35,000 clones, 25% to 30% detected once. Each patient went into thyroid surgery without having received any treatment. The TCR was taken from a female donor with papillary thyroid cancer or a benign thyroid nodule (not recorded which). Some clones in this sample may be carry-over from other donors' samples. What was sequenced was blood. V usage is TRBV7-4 and J usage is TRBJ2-3; the D gene is possibly TRBD2 (6 bases). The DNA for the CDR3 is TGTGCCAGCAGCTTAGTTCGGGAGCTAGATACGCAGTATTTT. Translated, it gives CASSLVRELDTQYF.